This T cell receptor beta chain was documented in a study of blood T cells in healthy people across ages (dated by TCRdb to between 2014 and 2017). The study in broad terms: Template switching captured roughly one uniquely barcoded TCR beta cDNA molecule per two T cells in model experiments. To avoid experimental bias, donors of different ages were randomly spread across the sequencing lanes. The study measured age-related changes in TCR beta repertoire diversity using deep sequencing normalized with unique cDNA molecular identifiers. The donors were divided into four age groups: young (average about 15 years), middle-aged (about 41), aged (roughly 66) and long-lived (more than 75). The study analyzed two additional independent replicas of 1 million unique cDNA reads from the same blood draw for two donors, one aged 18 to 30 and one aged 80 or older. What the research found in general, with its limitations: Since profiling was done on bulk unsorted PBMCs, naive and antigen-experienced compartments could not be conclusively compared. The long-lived group showed more naive CD4+ T cells, fewer expanded clones and increased TCR diversity than the aged group, suggesting age selection. Observed TCR beta diversity correlated strongly with the percentage of naive T cells measured by flow cytometry. As age increased, observed TCR beta diversity per million T cells dropped in a roughly linear way, and a significant reduction was already evident by age 40. Estimates of total diversity from one million sequenced T cells were regarded as lower bounds and underestimates. Because the CMV infection status of the donors was unknown, age-related changes in expanded clonotypes may potentially have been confounded.

Donors were 39 systemically healthy Caucasian individuals from Russia aged roughly 6 to 90 years. Around 10 milliliters of peripheral blood were collected from each donor into EDTA-treated Vacutainer tubes. Ficoll-Paque density-gradient centrifugation was used to isolate PBMCs, with at least 7 million per sample. Total RNA was extracted from PBMCs with Trizol reagent, with at least 6 micrograms obtained per sample. For every donor, an aliquot of PBMCs went through flow cytometry to measure the percentages of naive CD45RAhigh/CD27high T cells. Details on this clonotype: Its binding antigen is unknown. Base qualities were left out, and no much larger clone turns up one base away.

CDR1 and CDR2 (LGHDT, YNNKEL) derive from the germline V gene (reference sequence). Taken from cysteine to phenylalanine, the CDR3 has 16 residues. Just the 48-base CDR3 DNA is kept, in frame starting at base 1. Germline trimming: 1 base from V, 3 bases from J; junction bases outside gene matches: 7. Library generation was performed with 5' RACE. The run used an Illumina HiSeq 2500. A second about 7 to 11 cycle PCR used a sample-barcoded 5' primer and a J-beta primer mix. A unique molecular identifier was introduced onto each TCR beta cDNA molecule by a template-switch 5' adaptor carrying 12 random nucleotides. Each sample yielded at least 2.5 million CDR3-containing paired-end reads. All of the RNA was converted into first-strand cDNA using the Mint cDNA synthesis kit, with a TRBC-specific oligonucleotide serving as the primer. After uracil-DNA glycosylase treatment, a first 18-cycle PCR used universal primers M1SS and BC2_uni_R on all cDNA. Turning to the authors' computational methods: Each sample was normalized by randomly selecting 1 million high-quality reads, each carrying a distinct molecular identifier. Instead of being binned into consensus sequences, reads that shared molecular identifiers were thrown out. MiTCR, set to a Q25 quality threshold and the strictest error-elimination algorithm, was used for CDR3 identification, clonotype clustering and error correction. A nonparametric unseen species model with Euler transformation was used to estimate lower-bound total TCR beta diversity. TCRdb redid the processing of the public reads, applying fastp at Q25 and MiXCR, and retained in-frame beta chains. Rows are combined by CDR3 protein, so each entry shows the most common genes and DNA. These V and J calls originate from TCRdb's pipeline instead of the authors' own analysis. The sample table shows about 1.4 million distinct CDR3 sequences, and approximately 63% are seen once. The top ten hold under 8.5% of the sample.

The rearranged chain carries TRBV3-1 and TRBJ1-1, and TRBD1 matches 8 of the central bases. Input material: blood. The origin of this receptor is a man aged 18 to 29 in good health. The CDR3 sequence is CASSQARTGGDTEAFF. The sequence in DNA is TGTGCCAGCAGCCAAGCCAGAACAGGGGGGGACACTGAAGCTTTCTTT. Beyond the CDR3, the reference TRBV3-1 and TRBJ1-1 genes provide the residues; the full variable domain reads: DTAVSQTPKYLVTQMGNDKSIKCEQNLGHDTMYWYKQDSKKFLKIMFSYNNKELIINETVPNRFSPKSPDKAHLNLHINSLELGDSAVYFCASSQARTGGDTEAFFGQGTRLTVV.